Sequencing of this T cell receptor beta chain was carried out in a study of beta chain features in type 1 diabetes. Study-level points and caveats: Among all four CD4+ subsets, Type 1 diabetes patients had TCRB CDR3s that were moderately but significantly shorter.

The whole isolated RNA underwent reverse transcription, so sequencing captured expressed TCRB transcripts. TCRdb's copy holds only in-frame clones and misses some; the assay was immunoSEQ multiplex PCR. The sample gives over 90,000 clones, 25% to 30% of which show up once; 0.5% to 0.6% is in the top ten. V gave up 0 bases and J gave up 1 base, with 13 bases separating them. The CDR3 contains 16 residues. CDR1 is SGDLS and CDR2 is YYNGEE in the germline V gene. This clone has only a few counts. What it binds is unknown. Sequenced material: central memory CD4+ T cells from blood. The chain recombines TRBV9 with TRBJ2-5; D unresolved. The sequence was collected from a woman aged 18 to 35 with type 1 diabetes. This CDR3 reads CASSVGSSRSQETQYF. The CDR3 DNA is TGTGCCAGCAGCGTAGGCTCCTCTAGGTCCCAAGAGACCCAGTACTTC. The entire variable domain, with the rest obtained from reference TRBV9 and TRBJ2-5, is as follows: DSGVTQTPKHLITATGQRVTLRCSPRSGDLSVYWYQQSLDQGLQFLIQYYNGEERAKGNILERFSAQQFPDLHSELNLSSLELGDSALYFCASSVGSSRSQETQYFGPGTRLLVL.